This T cell receptor (beta chain) emerged from a study of tumor and adjacent non-tumor tissue in lung cancer. Study-level points and caveats: Tumor repertoires had a smaller top 100 clone share than normal lung. TCR diversity was significantly greater in tumor than normal lung tissue.

TCRbeta libraries were built with three rounds of nested PCR, modified from ARM-PCR. TCRdb processed the multiplex PCR reads anew with MiXCR; each CDR3 protein has one entry. The table records about 140,000 distinct CDR3 sequences, approximately 70% of them present only once. As for this clonotype: The antigen is not known.

The template was RNA from unsorted bulk tissue. This CDR3 has 14 residues. CDR1 is MDHEN, CDR2 SYDVKM, per germline. The V end lost 5 bases, the J end lost 9 bases, and 17 bases lay between the germline ends. The sequence was obtained from a man aged 55-75 years with small cell lung cancer. The sample was lung tumor tissue. J is TRBJ1-5 and V is TRBV28; D is ambiguous. The CDR3 sequence is CASSLRRSPLPQHF. CDR3 coding DNA: TGTGCCAGCAGTCTGCGGAGGTCCCCCTTGCCCCAGCATTTT.